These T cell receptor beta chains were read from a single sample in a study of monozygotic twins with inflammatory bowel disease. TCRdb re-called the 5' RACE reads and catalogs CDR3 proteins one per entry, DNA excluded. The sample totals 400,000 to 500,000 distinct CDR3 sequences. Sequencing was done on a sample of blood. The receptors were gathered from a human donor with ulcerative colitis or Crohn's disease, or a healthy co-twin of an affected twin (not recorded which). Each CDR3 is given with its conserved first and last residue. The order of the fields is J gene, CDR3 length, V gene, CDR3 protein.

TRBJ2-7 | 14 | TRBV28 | CASSLLRGDYEQYF
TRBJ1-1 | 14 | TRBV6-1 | CASSTGQMNTEAFF
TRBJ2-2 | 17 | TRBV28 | CASSSGTGGPPVGELFF
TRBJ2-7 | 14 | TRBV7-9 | CASSLASMGYEQYF
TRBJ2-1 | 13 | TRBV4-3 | CASSQVPYNEQFF
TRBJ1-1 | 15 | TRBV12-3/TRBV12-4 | CASRSDRNLNTEAFF
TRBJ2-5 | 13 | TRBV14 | CASSPDAWMFKYF
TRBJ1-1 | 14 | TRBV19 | CASTLRKGNTEAFF
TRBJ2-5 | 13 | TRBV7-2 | CASSLGVSETQYF
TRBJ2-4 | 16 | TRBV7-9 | CASSPRTGGLKNIQYF
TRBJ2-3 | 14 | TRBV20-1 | CSARGVGSTDTQYF
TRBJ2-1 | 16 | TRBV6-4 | CASSERELAGVNEQFF
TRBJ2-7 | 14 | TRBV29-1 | CSVGRDRGTYEQYF
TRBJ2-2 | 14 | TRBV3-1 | CASTRGGPPGELFF
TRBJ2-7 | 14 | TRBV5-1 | CASSLGETTDTQYF
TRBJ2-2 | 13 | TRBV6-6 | CASSGQGAGELFF
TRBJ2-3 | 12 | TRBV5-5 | CASSGAADTQYF
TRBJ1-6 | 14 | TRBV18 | CASSPNSYNSPLHF
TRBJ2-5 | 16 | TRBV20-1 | CSARGLAGRDQETQYF
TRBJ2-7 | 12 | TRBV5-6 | CASRDRGWLQYF
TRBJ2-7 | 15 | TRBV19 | CASSSALVGAREQYF
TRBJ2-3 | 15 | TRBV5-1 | CASRVAGGPGDTQYF
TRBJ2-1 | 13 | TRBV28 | CASSSGAVNEQFF